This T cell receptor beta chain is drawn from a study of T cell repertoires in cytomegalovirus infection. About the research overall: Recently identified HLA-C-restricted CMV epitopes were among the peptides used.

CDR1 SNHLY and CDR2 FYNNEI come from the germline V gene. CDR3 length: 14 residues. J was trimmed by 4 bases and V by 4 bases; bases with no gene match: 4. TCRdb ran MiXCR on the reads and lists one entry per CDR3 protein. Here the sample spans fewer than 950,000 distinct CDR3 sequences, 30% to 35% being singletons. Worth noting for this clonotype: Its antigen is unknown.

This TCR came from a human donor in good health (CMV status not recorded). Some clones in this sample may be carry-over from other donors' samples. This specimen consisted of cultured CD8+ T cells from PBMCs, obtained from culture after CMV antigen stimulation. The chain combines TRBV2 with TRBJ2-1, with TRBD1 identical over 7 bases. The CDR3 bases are TGTGCCAGCAGTGTACAGGGGAATTACAATGAGCAGTTCTTC. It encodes CASSVQGNYNEQFF.